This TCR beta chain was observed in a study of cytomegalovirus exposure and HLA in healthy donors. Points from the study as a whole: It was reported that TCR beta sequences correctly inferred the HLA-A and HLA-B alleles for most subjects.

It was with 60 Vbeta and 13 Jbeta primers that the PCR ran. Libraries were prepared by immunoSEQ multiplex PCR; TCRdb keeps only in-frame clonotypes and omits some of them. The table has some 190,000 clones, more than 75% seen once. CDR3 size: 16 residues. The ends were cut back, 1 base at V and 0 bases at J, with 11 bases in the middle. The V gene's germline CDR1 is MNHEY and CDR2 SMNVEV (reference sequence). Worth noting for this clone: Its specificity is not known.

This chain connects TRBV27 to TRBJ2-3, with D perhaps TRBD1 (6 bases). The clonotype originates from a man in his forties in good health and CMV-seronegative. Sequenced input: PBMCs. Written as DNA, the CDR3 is TGTGCCAGCAGTTTATTCGGACAGATAAGCACAGATACGCAGTATTTT. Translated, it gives CASSLFGQISTDTQYF.